A single sample is the source of the 5 T cell receptor beta chains below, sequenced in a study of Ad26.COV2.S vaccination and SARS-CoV-2 variants. Treatment denoted: roughly 19 received Ad26.COV2.S at low or high dose, single or two shots; several received placebo; per-sample allocation not given. The samples were gathered on day 63 after the first injection of vaccine or placebo. Some clones are missing from TCRdb's copy, which holds only in-frame ones; the method was immunoSEQ multiplex PCR. Of about 350,000 clones in the sample, around 88% were seen once. Sequencing was performed on peripheral blood, taken in a trial of Ad26.COV2.S vaccine versus placebo. The receptors originated from a person aged 18-60 years who received the Ad26.COV2.S COVID-19 vaccine or a placebo.

The CDR3, as DNA: TGTGCCTGGAGCCGGGAGGACACCTCCTACGAGCAGTACTTC. This sequence encodes CAWSREDTSYEQYF. The rearrangement uses TRBV30 and TRBJ2-7; 7 positions match TRBD2. Germline CDR1 and CDR2: GTSNPN and SVGIG (reference sequence). V was clipped by 3 bases and J by 0 bases; unmatched bases: 5. CDR3 length equals 14 residues.

The chain couples TRBV28 to TRBJ1-1; D is undetermined. The V end lost 4 bases, the J end lost 0 bases, and 9 bases lay between the germline ends. This CDR3 spans 14 amino acids. The germline CDR1 and CDR2 sequences are MDHEN and SYDVKM. The CDR3 DNA is TGTGCCAGCAGTTCGTGGGCCCTGAACACTGAAGCTTTCTTT. Amino acids: CASSSWALNTEAFF.

The CDR3: CASSSPGSYNEQFF. The CDR3 nucleotides are TGTGCCAGCAGTTCACCAGGGTCCTACAATGAGCAGTTCTTC. The chain couples TRBV6-2 or TRBV6-3 to TRBJ2-1; D may be TRBD1 (5 bases). V was pared by 4 bases and J by 1 base, with 8 bases between. Germline-derived CDR1 and CDR2 are MNHEY and SVGEGT. The CDR3 is 14 residues long.

The V call is TRBV28, the J call TRBJ2-1, with TRBD2 as a possible D gene (6 bases). This CDR3 spans 16 amino acids. CDR1 is MDHEN and CDR2 is SYDVKM in the germline V gene. V dropped 3 bases and J dropped 3 bases, with 15 bases sitting between them. The CDR3 DNA is TGTGCCAGCAGTTTGAGTAGGGCGGGACTCTACAATGAGCAGTTCTTC. Protein sequence: CASSLSRAGLYNEQFF.

The chain recombines TRBV5-1 with TRBJ2-1; 9 bases map to TRBD1. The CDR3 has 18 residues. Trimming at V came to 1 base and at J to 2 bases, leaving 10 bases not matched to a gene. The germline gives CDR1 SGHRS, CDR2 YFSETQ. The chain's CDR3 is CASSLRPTGGSAYNEQFF. Here the CDR3 DNA reads TGCGCCAGCAGCTTGAGACCAACAGGGGGCTCGGCCTACAATGAGCAGTTCTTC.